A selection of T cell receptor beta chains follows, all from one sample in a study of cytomegalovirus exposure and HLA in healthy donors. Assay: immunoSEQ multiplex PCR; the TCRdb copy retains only in-frame clones and omits some. The sample lists 100,000 to 130,000 clones, 70% to 85% seen once, with around 2.7% in the top ten. The material sequenced was PBMCs. Receptor source: a woman younger than 35 in good health and CMV-seronegative. Each CDR3 is given without its conserved first and last residue. Size is stated for part of the rows, as once, few or many counts, or as a class when the clone is expanded.

TRBJ2-7 TRBV2 NA ASTPGGVLEQY
TRBJ1-4 TRBV2 NA ASSRKGDSQYEKLF
TRBJ1-5 TRBV19 NA ASSTGGNQPQH
TRBJ1-1 TRBV19 NA ASSPRTGEAF
TRBJ2-7 TRBV5-1 NA ASSLPSGGGGDEQY
TRBJ2-5 TRBV4-1 NA ASSQSQTSQETQY
TRBJ1-1 TRBV2 NA ASSEQQMNTEAF
TRBJ1-5 TRBV14 NA ASSHRGLHQPQH
TRBJ2-5 TRBV27 NA ASSLTRSGETQY
TRBJ2-1 TRBV9 NA ASSGGPDRRSYNEQF
TRBJ2-7 TRBV13 NA ASSLARGYEQY
TRBJ2-7 TRBV5-6 NA ASSWGTGGEQY
TRBJ2-3 TRBV2 NA ATREPTQY
TRBJ2-7 TRBV5-8 once ASSFPETGGHEQY
TRBJ2-7 TRBV2 NA ASSEARGRYEQY
TRBJ1-1 TRBV7-2 once ASKGAILYTEAF
TRBJ1-4 TRBV6-5 NA ASSSRTLGGEKLF
TRBJ2-1 TRBV18 NA ASSGRGQGIDNEQF
TRBJ2-7 TRBV14 NA ASSQAGDRGSYEQY
TRBJ1-6 TRBV30 NA AWRVLGDREISPLH
TRBJ1-2 TRBV6-5 NA ASSYSGRNYGYT
TRBJ2-2 TRBV7-8 NA ASSLELPAENTGELF
TRBJ2-1 TRBV5-1 NA ASRIGGFSSDEQF
TRBJ2-7 TRBV7-9 few ASSLVQGRGEQY
TRBJ1-2 TRBV27 NA ASRDGTGYSYGYT
TRBJ1-1 TRBV6-4 NA ASSDREETEAF
TRBJ2-1 TRBV30 NA AWNDRSGPYNEQF
TRBJ2-5 TRBV28 NA ASSFGTTSKGETQY
TRBJ2-7 TRBV5-5 NA ASSLSGGRAYEQY
TRBJ2-7 TRBV10-3 NA AISLSQGNEQY
TRBJ1-1 TRBV11-2 NA ASRRTGLNTEAF
TRBJ2-7 TRBV19 NA ASSMSGQGEQY
TRBJ1-4 TRBV19 NA ASSMNGATNEKLF
TRBJ1-2 TRBV5-6 NA ASSSTGGGYT
TRBJ1-1 TRBV6-5 NA ASTATGRFEAF
TRBJ2-2 TRBV25-1 many ASSDRDTGELF
TRBJ2-1 TRBV7-2 once ASSVTVAYNEQF
TRBJ2-1 TRBV27 once ASSWAGGPVFEQF
TRBJ2-5 TRBV9 few ASSSPRERGEQETQY
TRBJ2-7 TRBV2 NA ASRTGTSSHEQY
TRBJ1-1 TRBV4-2 few ASSQVAGTNTEAF
TRBJ1-1 TRBV13 once ASSARQGSETEAF
TRBJ2-2 TRBV11-2 NA AGNQGSTGELF
TRBJ2-2 TRBV5-1 NA ASSLDPSGGLRELF
TRBJ1-2 TRBV6-5 NA ASSETGTRGGYT